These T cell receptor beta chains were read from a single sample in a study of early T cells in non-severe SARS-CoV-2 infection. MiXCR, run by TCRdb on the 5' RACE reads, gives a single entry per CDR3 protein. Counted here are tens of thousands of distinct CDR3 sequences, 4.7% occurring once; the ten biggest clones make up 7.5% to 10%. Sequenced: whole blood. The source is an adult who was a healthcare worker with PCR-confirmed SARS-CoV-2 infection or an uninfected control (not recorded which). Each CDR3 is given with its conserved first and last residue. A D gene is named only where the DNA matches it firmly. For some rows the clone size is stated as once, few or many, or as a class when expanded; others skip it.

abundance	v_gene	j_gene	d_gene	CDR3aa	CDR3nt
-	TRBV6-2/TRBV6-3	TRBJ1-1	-	CASRGAEAFF	TGTGCCAGCAGAGGGGCTGAAGCTTTCTTT
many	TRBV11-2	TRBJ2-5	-	CASSLEIGDYQETQYF	TGTGCCAGCAGCTTAGAAATCGGGGACTACCAAGAGACCCAGTACTTC
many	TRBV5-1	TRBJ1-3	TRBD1	CASSPTGTGRSGNTIYF	TGCGCCAGCAGCCCAACCGGGACAGGGCGCTCTGGAAACACCATATATTTT
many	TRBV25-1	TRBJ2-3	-	CASSERASTDTQYF	TGTGCCAGCAGTGAAAGGGCGAGCACAGATACGCAGTATTTT
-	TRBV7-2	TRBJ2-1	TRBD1	CASSFSRTGMNEQFF	TGTGCCAGCAGCTTCAGCCGGACAGGGATGAATGAGCAGTTCTTC
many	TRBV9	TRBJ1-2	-	CASSVKGGYGYTF	TGTGCCAGCAGCGTAAAGGGGGGCTATGGCTACACCTTC
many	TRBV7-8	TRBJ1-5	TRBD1	CASSGSGGGQPQHF	TGTGCCAGCAGCGGTTCAGGGGGCGGGCAGCCCCAGCATTTT
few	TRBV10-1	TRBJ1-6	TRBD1	CASSQDRGGSPLHF	TGCGCCAGCAGTCAAGACAGGGGAGGGTCACCCCTCCACTTT
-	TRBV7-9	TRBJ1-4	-	CASSRGTTNEKLFF	TGTGCCAGCAGCCGAGGGACAACTAATGAAAAACTGTTTTTT
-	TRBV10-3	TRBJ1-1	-	CAIRRTENTEAFF	TGTGCCATCAGGAGGACAGAGAACACTGAAGCTTTCTTT
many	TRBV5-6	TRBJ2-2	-	CASSWGTTGELFF	TGTGCCAGCAGCTGGGGGACCACCGGGGAGCTGTTTTTT
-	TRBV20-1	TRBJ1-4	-	CSARAGVTTNEKLFF	TGCAGTGCTAGAGCCGGAGTCACAACTAATGAAAAACTGTTTTTT
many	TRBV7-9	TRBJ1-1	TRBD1	CASSRGTGGEDFF	TGTGCCAGCAGTCGGGGGACAGGGGGCGAAGATTTCTTT
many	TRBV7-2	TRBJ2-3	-	CASSRGGAKDTQYF	TGTGCCAGCAGCCGTGGGGGGGCCAAGGATACGCAGTATTTT
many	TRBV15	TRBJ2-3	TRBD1	CATSRDPGQGADTQYF	TGTGCCACCAGCAGGGATCCGGGACAGGGGGCAGATACGCAGTATTTT
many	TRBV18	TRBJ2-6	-	CASSPRAGKDGANVLTF	TGTGCCAGCTCACCACGAGCAGGGAAGGACGGGGCCAACGTCCTGACTTTC
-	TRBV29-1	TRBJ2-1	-	CSVEDLAEQFF	TGCAGCGTTGAAGATCTGGCTGAGCAGTTCTTC
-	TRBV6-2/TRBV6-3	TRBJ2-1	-	CASSYGAGDNEQFF	TGTGCCAGCAGTTATGGGGCAGGGGACAATGAGCAGTTCTTC
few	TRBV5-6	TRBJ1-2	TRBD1	CASSGGQNYGYTF	TGTGCCAGCAGCGGGGGACAGAACTATGGCTACACCTTC
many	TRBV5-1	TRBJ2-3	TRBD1	CASSLGQGFPDTQYF	TGCGCCAGCAGCTTGGGACAGGGGTTTCCAGATACGCAGTATTTT
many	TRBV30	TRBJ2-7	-	CAWTNRGEQYF	TGTGCCTGGACCAACCGGGGCGAGCAGTACTTC
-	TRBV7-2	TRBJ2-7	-	CASSLAGTSRHEQYF	TGTGCCAGCAGCTTAGCCGGGACCTCCCGGCACGAGCAGTACTTC
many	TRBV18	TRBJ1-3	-	CASSPYTGPPGNTIYF	TGTGCCAGCTCACCCTACACAGGGCCCCCTGGAAACACCATATATTTT
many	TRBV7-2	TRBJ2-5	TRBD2	CASSSRLAGGPEQETQYF	TGTGCCAGCAGCTCCAGACTAGCGGGGGGGCCGGAGCAAGAGACCCAGTACTTC
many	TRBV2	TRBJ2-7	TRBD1	CASSIDRGRYEQYF	TGTGCCAGCAGTATCGACAGGGGACGATACGAGCAGTACTTC
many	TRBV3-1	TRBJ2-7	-	CASSQGGDSKQYF	TGTGCCAGCAGCCAAGGCGGGGACAGCAAGCAGTACTTC
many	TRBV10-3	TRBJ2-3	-	CAISDAAGISTDTQYF	TGTGCCATCAGTGATGCTGCGGGAATAAGCACAGATACGCAGTATTTT
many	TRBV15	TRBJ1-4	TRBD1	CATSRDGPGTGNEKLFF	TGTGCCACCAGCAGAGATGGCCCCGGGACAGGGAATGAAAAACTGTTTTTT
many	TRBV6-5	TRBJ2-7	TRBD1	CASRTTGTGLYEQYF	TGTGCCAGCAGGACCACCGGGACAGGACTTTACGAGCAGTACTTC
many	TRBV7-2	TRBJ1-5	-	CASSLGSAQPQHF	TGTGCCAGCAGCTTAGGGTCGGCTCAGCCCCAGCATTTT
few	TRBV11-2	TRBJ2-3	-	CASSFGFGGQSSTDTQYF	TGTGCCAGCAGCTTTGGTTTTGGAGGACAGTCCAGCACAGATACGCAGTATTTT
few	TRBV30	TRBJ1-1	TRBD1	CASHRGLTEAFF	TGTGCCTCCCACAGGGGGCTGACTGAAGCTTTCTTT
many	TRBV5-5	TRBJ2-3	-	CASSFYRSTDTQYF	TGTGCCAGCAGCTTCTACAGAAGCACAGATACGCAGTATTTT
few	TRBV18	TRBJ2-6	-	CASADSSLSSGANVLTF	TGTGCCAGCGCGGACAGCTCCTTAAGCTCTGGGGCCAACGTCCTGACTTTC
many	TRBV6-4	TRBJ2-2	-	CASSARFTGELFF	TGTGCCAGCAGTGCTCGATTCACCGGGGAGCTGTTTTTT
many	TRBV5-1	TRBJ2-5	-	CASSRDGGIQKETQYF	TGCGCCAGCAGCAGGGACGGGGGCATTCAGAAGGAGACCCAGTACTTC
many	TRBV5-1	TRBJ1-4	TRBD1	CASSYGTGGKEKLFF	TGCGCCAGCAGCTATGGGACAGGGGGAAAGGAAAAACTGTTTTTT
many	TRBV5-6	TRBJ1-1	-	CASSLLQLGVRTEAFF	TGTGCCAGCAGCTTGTTGCAACTGGGAGTAAGGACTGAAGCTTTCTTT
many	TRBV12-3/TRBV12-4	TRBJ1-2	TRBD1	CASRRQGPYGYTF	TGTGCCAGCAGGAGACAGGGGCCCTATGGCTACACCTTC
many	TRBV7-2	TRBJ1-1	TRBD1	CASSRQGMNTEAFF	TGTGCCAGCAGCCGACAGGGAATGAACACTGAAGCTTTCTTT
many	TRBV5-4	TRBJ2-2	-	CASSFYEGTGELFF	TGTGCCAGCAGTTTTTATGAGGGTACCGGGGAGCTGTTTTTT
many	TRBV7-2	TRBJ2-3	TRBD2	CAIGLAGAGDTQYF	TGTGCCATCGGACTAGCGGGGGCCGGAGATACGCAGTATTTT
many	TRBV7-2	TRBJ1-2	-	CASSSGTHYGYTF	TGTGCCAGCAGTTCCGGGACACACTATGGCTACACCTTC
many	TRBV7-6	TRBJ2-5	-	CASSFQTRGETQYF	TGTGCCAGCAGCTTCCAGACCAGGGGAGAGACCCAGTACTTC
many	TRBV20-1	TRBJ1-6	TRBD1	CSASPTGGPPLHF	TGCAGTGCTAGCCCCACAGGGGGCCCACCCCTCCACTTT
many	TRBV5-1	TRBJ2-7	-	CASSSTGTLEQYF	TGCGCCAGCAGCTCCACAGGGACTCTCGAGCAGTACTTC
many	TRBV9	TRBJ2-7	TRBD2	CASSVAAGGQYEQYF	TGTGCCAGCAGCGTAGCGGCGGGGGGACAATACGAGCAGTACTTC
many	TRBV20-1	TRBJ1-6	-	CSASGQTGNSPLHF	TGCAGTGCTAGTGGGCAGACCGGTAATTCACCCCTCCACTTT
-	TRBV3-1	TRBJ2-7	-	CASSQETYEQYF	TGTGCCAGCAGCCAAGAGACCTACGAGCAGTACTTC
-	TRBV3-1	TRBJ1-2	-	CASSQSWTANYGYTF	TGTGCCAGCAGCCAGTCTTGGACGGCGAACTATGGCTACACCTTC
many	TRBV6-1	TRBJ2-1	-	CASRMGVNEQFF	TGTGCCAGCAGGATGGGGGTAAATGAGCAGTTCTTC
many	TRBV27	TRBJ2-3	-	CASSLIIGEGGTDTQYF	TGTGCCAGCAGTTTAATTATCGGGGAAGGAGGAACAGATACGCAGTATTTT
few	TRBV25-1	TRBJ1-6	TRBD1	CASSEYRTGDSPLHF	TGTGCCAGCAGTGAATATCGGACAGGGGATTCACCCCTCCACTTT
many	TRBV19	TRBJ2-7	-	CASSGTDSYEQYF	TGTGCCAGTAGTGGGACGGATTCCTACGAGCAGTACTTC
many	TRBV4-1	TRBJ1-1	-	CASSQVRGTEAFF	TGCGCCAGCAGCCAAGTTAGGGGAACTGAAGCTTTCTTT